One sample yielded the 28 T cell receptor beta chains listed below, sequenced in a study of T-cell reconstitution after alpha-beta-depleted transplantation in children. As it was prepared, the TCRbeta library received unique molecular identifiers. Using its own MiXCR run on the PCR reads, TCRdb lists one record per CDR3 protein. The sample carries some 48,000 distinct CDR3 sequences, around 5.9% recorded once. The sample here was PBMCs, mostly from graft donor cells, taken 60 days after TCRalphabeta/CD19-depleted stem cell transplant. The source of these receptors is a female patient between 2 and 15 years old who had a stem cell transplant for aplastic anemia, so the T cells may come from the graft donor.

This clonotype has a count of ten or more. The chain joins TRBV20-1 to TRBJ2-7; no reliable D call. The germline CDR1 and CDR2 sequences are DFQATT and SNEGSKA (reference sequence). The CDR3 totals 14 residues. Trimming removed 0 bases from V and 2 bases from J, with 11 bases in between. The CDR3 region is CSARERAFPYEQYF. The CDR3 nucleotides are TGCAGTGCTAGAGAACGAGCCTTTCCCTACGAGCAGTACTTC.

At least ten counts were recorded for this clonotype. The chain employs TRBV28 and TRBJ2-7, with 14 bases that match TRBD2. The trim removed 6 bases at V and 4 bases at J, leaving 5 bases unmatched. CDR3 length: 15 residues. The germline gives CDR1 MDHEN, CDR2 SYDVKM. CDR3 protein: CASSSTSGGAYEQYF. CDR3 coding DNA: TGTGCCAGCAGCTCGACTAGCGGGGGGGCTTACGAGCAGTACTTC.

This clonotype was counted ten times or more. The chain combines TRBV9 with TRBJ1-4, with TRBD1 matching over 8 bases. CDR1 and CDR2 from the germline V gene are SGDLS and YYNGEE. V was pared by 4 bases and J by 7 bases, with 12 bases of the junction left unmatched. There are 16 residues in the CDR3. CDR3 protein: CASSPRGLTGGEKLFF. DNA for the CDR3: TGTGCCAGCAGCCCCCGCGGGTTAACAGGGGGTGAAAAACTGTTTTTT.

V usage is TRBV11-2 and J usage is TRBJ2-3; no definite D call. Deletions cut 0 bases from V and 5 bases from J, with 9 bases between. The CDR3 consists of 14 residues. Germline V CDR1 and CDR2: SGHAT, FQNNGV. The CDR3 bases are TGTGCCAGCAGCTTAGATTCTTGGGTAGATACGCAGTATTTT. Translated, it gives CASSLDSWVDTQYF.

This clonotype has ten or more counts. The chain has TRBV19 and TRBJ1-5, with D possibly matching TRBD1 (6 bases). Germline-derived CDR1 and CDR2 are LNHDA and SQIVND (reference sequence). Deletions cut 8 bases from V and 1 base from J, with 15 bases between. This CDR3 spans 15 amino acids. The CDR3 DNA is TGTGCCAGTTTCCCCAGGGGAAGGAGCAATCAGCCCCAGCATTTT. This translates into CASFPRGRSNQPQHF.

This clonotype was detected ten times or more. The V call is TRBV6-1, the J call TRBJ1-1; D gene unclear. The CDR3 contains 13 residues. Germline V gives CDR1 MNHNS, CDR2 SASEGT. The V end lost 4 bases, the J end lost 4 bases, and 10 bases lay between the germline ends. The CDR3 coding sequence is TGTGCCAGCAGTGGGGTCGAGGGCACTGAAGCTTTCTTT. This sequence encodes CASSGVEGTEAFF.

This clonotype has at least ten counts. This chain connects TRBV7-8 to TRBJ2-1, with TRBD2 identical over 12 bases. Germline values: CDR1 SGHVS, CDR2 FQNEAQ. This CDR3 contains 17 residues. V lost 5 bases and J lost 4; bases outside the gene matches: 9. This CDR3 is CASSPRLAGAVYNEQFF. The CDR3 DNA follows: TGTGCCAGCAGCCCCCGACTAGCGGGGGCGGTATACAATGAGCAGTTCTTC.

This clonotype was counted ten times or more. This rearrangement joins TRBV5-1 to TRBJ2-7, with 8 bases aligning to TRBD1. The germline V gene encodes CDR1 SGHRS and CDR2 YFSETQ. The J segment lost 2 bases and the V segment lost 5 bases, leaving 6 bases of the junction unmatched. CDR3 length: 14 amino acids. For the CDR3, the DNA is TGCGCCAGCAGGGACGGGACAGGAACCTACGAGCAGTACTTC. It is translated as CASRDGTGTYEQYF.

This clonotype showed up many times. The chain joins TRBV5-6 to TRBJ2-1, with TRBD2 matching over 9 bases. CDR3 length: 12 amino acids. From germline, CDR1 is SGHDT and CDR2 YYEEEE. The trim removed 4 bases at V and 12 bases at J, leaving 5 bases unmatched. CDR3: CASSLAGRRQFF. In DNA form, the CDR3 reads TGTGCCAGCAGCCTAGCGGGGAGAAGGCAGTTCTTC. Filled out from reference TRBV5-6 and TRBJ2-1, the complete variable domain reads DAGVTQSPTHLIKTRGQQVTLRCSPKSGHDTVSWYQQALGQGPQFIFQYYEEEERQRGNFPDRFSGHQFPNYSSELNVNALLLGDSALYLCASSLAGRRQFFGPGTRLTVL.

This clonotype has ten or more counts. This rearrangement joins TRBV3-1 to TRBJ2-5; D is ambiguous. The CDR3 has 13 amino acids. CDR1 and CDR2 from the germline V gene are LGHDT and YNNKEL (reference sequence). Trimming cost V 4 bases and J 8 bases, with 14 bases left between them. The CDR3 nucleotides are TGTGCCAGCAGCCCGACCTCCCCACCTACCCAGTACTTC. This codes for CASSPTSPPTQYF.

This clonotype has just a few counts. The chain is built from TRBV20-1 and TRBJ2-3, with 10 nucleotides matching TRBD2. From germline, CDR1 is DFQATT and CDR2 SNEGSKA (reference sequence). With 4 bases clipped from V and 5 bases from J, the junction kept 18 bases outside the gene matches. The CDR3 is 18 residues long. As DNA, the CDR3 is TGCAGTGCTACCAAAACCCTCCGGCTAGCGGGAGACGTAGATACGCAGTATTTT. Encoded protein: CSATKTLRLAGDVDTQYF.

This clonotype was seen only a few times. This chain connects TRBV3-1 to TRBJ2-3, with D perhaps given as TRBD1 or TRBD2 (6 bases each). The CDR3 sequence is 15 residues long. The ends were cut back, 4 bases at V and 5 bases at J, with 16 bases in the middle. Germline lookup yields CDR1 LGHDT and CDR2 YNNKEL (reference sequence). CDR3 sequence: CASSRGRGRGDTQYF. The CDR3 nucleotides are TGTGCCAGCAGCCGGGGGCGGGGAAGGGGAGATACGCAGTATTTT.

The rearrangement links TRBV20-1 to TRBJ2-5; perhaps TRBD1 as D (6 bases). Germline V gene lookup returns CDR1 DFQATT and CDR2 SNEGSKA (reference sequence). Trimming removed 3 bases at V and 9 bases at J, with 17 bases between. This CDR3 comprises 13 residues. DNA of the CDR3: TGCAGTGCTAGGAGGTCCCAGGGGACGGCCCAGTACTTC. This sequence encodes CSARRSQGTAQYF.

This clonotype showed up many times. The chain couples TRBV12-3 or TRBV12-4 to TRBJ2-1; TRBD2 matches 12 bases. There are 15 residues in the CDR3. J lost 3 bases, V lost 6 bases, and 3 bases had no gene match. The CDR3 DNA sequence: TGTGCCAGCAGCAAACTAGCGGGAGGCTACAATGAGCAGTTCTTC. Translation: CASSKLAGGYNEQFF.

The sample holds many counts of this clonotype. This chain joins TRBV7-3 and TRBJ1-3, with TRBD1 identical over 9 bases. V lost 0 bases to trimming and J lost 1 base; unmatched junction nucleotides: 7. This CDR3 spans 18 amino acids. CDR1 and CDR2 from the germline V gene are SGHTA and FQGTGA. CDR3 sequence reads: CASSLTGTGHSSGNTIYF. CDR3 coding DNA: TGTGCCAGCAGCTTAACTGGGACAGGGCATTCATCTGGAAACACCATATATTTT.

This clonotype came up many times. The CDR3 bases are TGTGCCAGCAGCCAGCACGGGGTAGCCAAAAACATTCAGTACTTC. Translated, it gives CASSQHGVAKNIQYF. The chain joins TRBV3-1 to TRBJ2-4; D is perhaps TRBD2 (5 bases). This CDR3 region has 15 residues. Per germline, CDR1 LGHDT and CDR2 YNNKEL (reference sequence). With 3 bases removed from V and 0 bases from J, the gap between germline ends came to 9 bases. The variable domain in full, with the rest retrieved from reference TRBV3-1 and TRBJ2-4, is DTAVSQTPKYLVTQMGNDKSIKCEQNLGHDTMYWYKQDSKKFLKIMFSYNNKELIINETVPNRFSPKSPDKAHLNLHINSLELGDSAVYFCASSQHGVAKNIQYFGAGTRLSVL.

The chain uses TRBV18 and TRBJ1-1; the D gene is possibly TRBD1 (5 bases). The germline V and J ends were trimmed by 2 bases and 0 bases, with 10 bases remaining between them. The CDR3 has 15 amino acids. The germline CDR1 and CDR2 sequences are KGHSH and LQKENI. The CDR3 sequence: CASSPGAEMNTEAFF. The CDR3 DNA follows: TGTGCCAGCTCACCAGGGGCGGAAATGAACACTGAAGCTTTCTTT.

Many counts were recorded for this clonotype. V gene TRBV20-1 combines with J gene TRBJ2-1, with D possibly being TRBD2 (5 bases). The V gene lost 7 bases and the J gene lost 6 bases, with 19 bases spanning the gap. This CDR3 is 14 amino acids long. Germline assignment: CDR1 DFQATT and CDR2 SNEGSKA (reference sequence). CDR3 bases: TGCAGTGGCACACTAGGCCCCTCGATCAATGAGCAGTTCTTC. It is translated as CSGTLGPSINEQFF.

This clonotype showed up many times. The rearrangement links TRBV21-1 to TRBJ1-2. TRBV21-1 is noted as a pseudogene. The CDR3 runs 14 residues. The CDR3 loop is CAGTPTVSNYGYTF. The CDR3 DNA sequence: TGTGCCGGTACTCCCACAGTATCCAACTATGGCTACACCTTC.

This clonotype was recorded many times. The chain is built from TRBV20-1 and TRBJ1-1; 7 bases align to TRBD1. Germline V CDR1 and CDR2: DFQATT, SNEGSKA (reference sequence). V shed 0 bases, J shed 3 bases, and the junction held 13 bases outside the gene matches. The CDR3 loop spans 17 amino acids. CDR3 nucleotide sequence: TGCAGTGCTAGAGATAACAGGGGTGCGACCGGGTACACTGAAGCTTTCTTT. This translates into CSARDNRGATGYTEAFF.

This clonotype was recorded many times. This chain joins TRBV5-4 and TRBJ1-1, with TRBD1 identical over 8 bases. Unmatched junction bases numbered 4, after V lost 4 bases and J lost 2 bases. This CDR3 is 14 amino acids long. Germline CDR1 SGHNT, CDR2 YYREEE (reference sequence). The chain's CDR3 is CASSPGQANTEAFF. The CDR3 DNA follows: TGTGCCAGCAGCCCGGGACAGGCTAACACTGAAGCTTTCTTT.

This clonotype was observed at least ten times. The V gene is TRBV7-9, the J gene TRBJ1-3, with 9 bases aligning to TRBD1. Germline V gene lookup returns CDR1 SEHNR and CDR2 FQNEAQ (reference sequence). The V and J ends lost 3 bases and 0 bases, in that order; junction bases with no gene match: 9. This CDR3 has 18 residues. CDR3: CASSFSDRGVFSGNTIYF. DNA of the CDR3: TGTGCCAGCAGCTTTTCGGACAGGGGCGTCTTCTCTGGAAACACCATATATTTT. Full variable domain (outside the CDR3, taken from reference TRBV7-9 and TRBJ1-3): DTGVSQNPRHKITKRGQNVTFRCDPISEHNRLYWYRQTLGQGPEFLTYFQNEAQLEKSRLLSDRFSAERPKGSFSTLEIQRTEQGDSAMYLCASSFSDRGVFSGNTIYFGEGSWLTVV.

This clonotype occurred many times. The genes are TRBV6-5 and TRBJ2-1; 8 nucleotides align to TRBD2. With 5 bases clipped from V and 3 bases from J, the junction kept 12 bases outside the gene matches. The germline V gene has CDR1 MNHEY and CDR2 SVGAGI. This CDR3 region has 17 residues. CDR3 in amino acids: CASSRPPGLADYNEQFF. CDR3 nucleotide sequence: TGTGCCAGCAGTAGACCCCCCGGACTAGCAGACTACAATGAGCAGTTCTTC.

This sequence joins TRBV30 and TRBJ2-2; tentative D call: TRBD2 (6 bases). CDR1 is GTSNPN, CDR2 SVGIG, per germline (reference sequence). Trimming took 5 bases from V and 4 from J, leaving 11 bases between them. CDR3 size: 13 residues. The CDR3 is CAWSGSPTGELFF. CDR3 DNA sequence: TGTGCCTGGTCCGGGAGCCCCACCGGGGAGCTGTTTTTT.

With regard to this clonotype: A much larger clone differs from this one at a single base, so this may be a read error. The chain joins TRBV20-1 to TRBJ1-5; 9 nucleotides match TRBD1. This CDR3 is 18 amino acids long. V lost 6 bases, J lost 0 bases, and 15 bases stayed unmatched. Per germline, CDR1 DFQATT and CDR2 SNEGSKA (reference sequence). The CDR3 region is CSALVEGQGAYSNQPQHF. In nucleotides, the CDR3 is TGCAGTGCCCTTGTGGAGGGACAGGGCGCCTATAGCAATCAGCCCCAGCATTTT.

This clonotype has ten or more counts. The rearrangement uses TRBV12-3 or TRBV12-4 and TRBJ2-7; 8 bases map to TRBD1. The V and J ends lost 1 base and 2 bases, in that order; junction bases with no gene match: 4. The CDR3 extends over 15 amino acids. CDR3 sequence reads: CASSLGGTGTYEQYF. In nucleotides, the CDR3 is TGTGCCAGCAGTTTAGGAGGGACAGGAACCTACGAGCAGTACTTC.

This clonotype was counted ten times or more. The chain uses TRBV20-1 and TRBJ2-3, with 7 bases that match TRBD1. Germline assignment: CDR1 DFQATT and CDR2 SNEGSKA (reference sequence). The CDR3 consists of 15 residues. Losses at the gene ends were 5 bases for V and 1 base for J; bases not matched to a gene: 9. CDR3 residues: CSAPGSGTGTDTQYF. The CDR3, as DNA: TGCAGTGCTCCAGGTTCGGGGACAGGCACAGATACGCAGTATTTT.

This clonotype was recorded at least ten times. The V gene is TRBV7-3, the J gene TRBJ2-1; possibly TRBD1 for D (5 bases). Trimming cost V 4 bases and J 1 base, with 11 bases left between them. CDR3 size: 15 residues. CDR1 and CDR2 from the germline V gene are SGHTA and FQGTGA. The CDR3 loop reads CASSSLKGSYNEQFF. The CDR3 DNA is TGTGCCAGCAGCTCTTTAAAGGGGTCCTACAATGAGCAGTTCTTC.